This T cell receptor beta chain was sequenced for a study of graft-versus-host responses after intestinal transplantation. Looking at the study overall: The whole recipient group had anti-thymocyte globulin induction followed by tacrolimus and steroids for roughly three years.

The J segment lost 7 bases and the V segment lost 3 bases, leaving 13 bases of the junction unmatched. The CDR3 covers 17 residues. Per germline, CDR1 SGHRS and CDR2 YFSETQ. This table comes from immunoSEQ multiplex PCR, and its TCRdb copy is limited to in-frame clones, with some not included. The sample lists 75,000 to 100,000 clones; 85% to 95% were seen once. In the case of this clone: What it binds is unknown.

Study-wide results and limits: Detected in recipient marrow were GvH clones, some of which were first observed in ileum or blood. An association linked early post-transplant HvG declines with peak circulating GvH clone levels.

The origin of this receptor is a human donor who received an intestinal transplant. V usage is TRBV5-1 and J usage is TRBJ2-2, with 9 bases fitting TRBD2. This material consisted of unstimulated CD8+ T cells sorted from spleen or lymph node cells, taken before intestinal transplant. Here the CDR3 reads CASSSGARGGPGGELFF. For the CDR3, the DNA is TGCGCCAGCAGCTCGGGGGCGCGGGGGGGCCCCGGCGGGGAGCTGTTTTTT.